The source of this T cell receptor beta chain is a study of regulatory T cells in long-lasting Graves disease. TCR beta libraries were built with iRepertoire HTBI primers and Arm-PCR of CDR3 regions. TCRdb ran MiXCR on the multiplex PCR reads and lists one entry per CDR3 protein. The table records 500,000 or so distinct CDR3 sequences, around 15% of them present only once. Whole-study findings and limits: It was in persistent disease that TRBV28, TRBJ1-2 and TRBJ2-5 were favored.

Time point noted: newly diagnosed GD, antithyroid drugs for less than 3 months. Extracted PBMC RNA gave rise to the TCR library. Of note for this clonotype: Its target is not known.

The CDR3 is 14 amino acids. Germline V lookup: CDR1 SGHTA, CDR2 FQGTGA. V was clipped by 1 base and J by 3 bases, with 9 bases between them. This sample was shared with a second study, whose subject was T cells in Graves' hyperthyroidism and ophthalmopathy. That paper states: Investigators excluded patients with uncontrolled infection, other autoimmune disease, pregnancy or lactation. On the basis of clinical symptoms, serum thyroxine and TRAb, thyroid ultrasound and orbital computed tomography, diagnoses were made. HTBI primers were used for first-round RT-PCR of the TCR CDR3.

The TCR was taken from a man aged 35 to 55 with Graves disease. The chain employs TRBV7-3 and TRBJ1-1, with a weak D call TRBD1 (5 bases). The sequencing used peripheral blood mononuclear cells (PBMCs), collected at new diagnosis, from a patient treated with antithyroid drugs. The CDR3 here is CASSLRGGDTEAFF. The CDR3 nucleotides read TGTGCCAGCAGCTTAAGGGGGGGGGACACTGAAGCTTTCTTT.